The source of this T cell receptor beta chain is a study of blood T cell repertoires in COVID-19. Study in general: Samples representing acute and convalescent COVID-19 were sourced from the United States, Italy and Spain. Sample material is recorded as cDNA or gDNA derived from T cells, B-cell-depleted T cells, or PBMCs.

Per the authors' pipeline: Amplified reference gene primers provided the basis for estimating nucleated cell counts. Only in-frame clones appear in the TCRdb table, and some are missing; sequencing was by immunoSEQ multiplex PCR. V and J calls and clone size are copied from that table; D and trimming were computed from the DNA. The sample carries some 76,000 clones, 80% to 85% recorded once. CDR1 and CDR2 from the germline V gene are SGHKS and YYEKEE (reference sequence). The CDR3 spans 12 residues. Between the trimmed V and J ends, which lost 4 bases and 1 base, there was a span of 2 bases. The J gene is TRBJ2-2, the V gene TRBV5-5; no clear D gene. This clonotype was sampled from a human donor in a cohort sampled during active COVID-19. The specimen sequenced was peripheral blood. CDR3 in amino acids: CASSQNTGELFF. In DNA form, the CDR3 reads TGTGCCAGCAGCCAGAACACCGGGGAGCTGTTTTTT.